The next 7 T cell receptor beta chains were all read from a single sample in a study of vaccination and CD4 T cells after COVID-19. Antigens for these TCRs are unknown. Treatment noted: approximately 9-day PBMC culture with coronavirus spike peptide pools or control peptides (ViraFEST assay). The Oncomine TCR Beta short-read assay sequenced DNA from cultured CD4+ T cells. TCRdb fed the PCR reads into MiXCR, producing one record per CDR3 protein. The top ten clones hold approximately 9% of a sample with 8,000 to 10,000 distinct CDR3 sequences, around 63% of them seen once. Source: CD4+ T cells from blood, cultured in vitro, taken before SARS-CoV-2 vaccination. These receptors originate from a human donor who had recovered from COVID-19.

The V gene is TRBV29-1, the J gene TRBJ2-7; 7 nucleotides align to TRBD2. Germline V gene lookup returns CDR1 SQVTM and CDR2 ANQGSEA. This CDR3 has 13 amino acids. V gave up 7 bases and J gave up 10 bases; unmatched junction bases: 16. CDR3 loop: CSARDGLVVPQYF. In nucleotides, the CDR3 is TGCAGCGCTAGAGACGGACTAGTGGTCCCCCAGTACTTC.

The rearrangement joins TRBV7-2 to TRBJ2-5; TRBD1 aligns across 10 bases. The CDR3 runs 17 residues. Per germline, CDR1 SGHTA and CDR2 FQGNSA. J was trimmed by 7 bases and V by 2 bases; bases with no gene match: 13. Here the CDR3 DNA reads TGTGCCAGCAGCTTAAGTAGGGACAGGGGAGGGGAAGGGACCCAGTACTTC. Translated, it gives CASSLSRDRGGEGTQYF.

The V gene is TRBV7-6, the J gene TRBJ2-7, with TRBD1 matching 12 bases. V lost 1 base to trimming and J lost 3 bases; unmatched junction nucleotides: 4. This CDR3 comprises 16 residues. Germline V CDR1 and CDR2: SGHVS, FNYEAQ. The CDR3 loop is CASSLDRDRGRYEQYF. CDR3 bases: TGTGCCAGCAGCTTAGACCGGGACAGGGGGCGCTACGAGCAGTACTTC. Complete variable domain (other parts from reference TRBV7-6 and TRBJ2-7): GAGVSQSPRYKVTKRGQDVALRCDPISGHVSLYWYRQALGQGPEFLTYFNYEAQQDKSGLPNDRFSAERPEGSISTLTIQRTEQRDSAMYRCASSLDRDRGRYEQYFGPGTRLTVT.

The rearrangement joins TRBV20-1 to TRBJ1-4; possibly TRBD1 for D (6 bases). The CDR3 is made up of 8 amino acids. V lost 6 bases and J 13 bases, leaving 6 bases between the germline ends. Germline CDR1 and CDR2: DFQATT and SNEGSKA (reference sequence). CDR3 sequence: CSAGALFF. DNA of the CDR3: TGCAGTGCGGGGGCACTGTTTTTT.

This clonotype occurred a few times. The CDR3 DNA follows: TGTGCCAGCCCCACTACACCACAGGGCCCGGGGAACACTGAAGCTTTCTTT. It specifies CASPTTPQGPGNTEAFF. This chain joins TRBV5-8 and TRBJ1-1; tentatively, D is TRBD1 (6 bases). The ends were cut back, 7 bases at V and 1 base at J, with 23 bases in the middle. Germline CDR1 SGHTS, CDR2 YDEGEE. The CDR3 length is 17 residues.

V usage is TRBV20-1 and J usage is TRBJ2-6, with D maybe TRBD1 (5 bases). From germline, CDR1 is DFQATT and CDR2 SNEGSKA (reference sequence). Deletions cut 3 bases from V and 0 bases from J, with 18 bases between. The CDR3 runs 18 residues. In nucleotides, the CDR3 is TGCAGTGCTAGTAAGGCAGGGTTCTCTTTCTCTGGGGCCAACGTCCTGACTTTC. This codes for CSASKAGFSFSGANVLTF.

The chain carries TRBV27 and TRBJ1-6; D is perhaps TRBD1 (6 bases). Germline-derived CDR1 and CDR2 are MNHEY and SMNVEV (reference sequence). The V and J ends lost 8 bases and 9 bases respectively, with 14 bases between them. The CDR3 extends over 13 amino acids. The DNA for the CDR3 is TGTGCCAGCGCCGGGACAATCCTTTCACCCCTCCACTTT. Protein sequence: CASAGTILSPLHF.